This TCR beta chain was sequenced during a study of technical replicates of blood from a few donors. Sequenced by immunoSEQ multiplex PCR; TCRdb stores in-frame clones only, minus some. The sample carries 65,000 to 85,000 clones, about 96% recorded once. CDR1 is MNHEY and CDR2 is SVGAGI in the germline V gene. V was shortened by 4 bases and J by 6 bases, with 13 bases between the two germline ends. The CDR3 length is 13 residues. The source material was T cells isolated from PBMCs. The chain joins TRBV6-5 to TRBJ2-7; the D gene is possibly TRBD2 (6 bases). This sequence originates from a human donor in good health. The CDR3 DNA reads TGTGCCAGCAGTTCCTATGGAGGGTCCGAGCAGTACTTC. Its protein is CASSSYGGSEQYF.